This TCR beta chain is from a study of shared T cell receptors in the human thymus. TCRdb's copy holds only in-frame clones and misses some; the assay was immunoSEQ multiplex PCR. The sample includes some 660,000 clones, 80% to 90% of them seen just once. Trimming stripped 5 bases from V and 2 bases from J, with 16 bases between. CDR3 length: 16 residues. Germline lookup yields CDR1 PRHDT and CDR2 FYEKMQ (reference sequence). This sample also belongs to another study, concerning human thymus T cells. That source notes: Finnish infants who were healthy and having corrective surgery for congenital heart defects made up the donors. Obtained as resections during corrective heart surgery, the thymus tissue was then studied. Across thymic and blood repertoires, the usage of V and J genes appeared to be biased. Related work showed strongly overlapping thymic repertoires across unrelated individuals.

Sequenced sample: thymocytes. The chain has TRBV13 and TRBJ2-1; D unclear. The clonotype was recovered from a boy under three years old with a congenital heart defect. The CDR3 region has the DNA TGTGCCAGCAGCACGCGTCCATTGAGCCCCTACAATGAGCAGTTCTTC. Its protein is CASSTRPLSPYNEQFF.